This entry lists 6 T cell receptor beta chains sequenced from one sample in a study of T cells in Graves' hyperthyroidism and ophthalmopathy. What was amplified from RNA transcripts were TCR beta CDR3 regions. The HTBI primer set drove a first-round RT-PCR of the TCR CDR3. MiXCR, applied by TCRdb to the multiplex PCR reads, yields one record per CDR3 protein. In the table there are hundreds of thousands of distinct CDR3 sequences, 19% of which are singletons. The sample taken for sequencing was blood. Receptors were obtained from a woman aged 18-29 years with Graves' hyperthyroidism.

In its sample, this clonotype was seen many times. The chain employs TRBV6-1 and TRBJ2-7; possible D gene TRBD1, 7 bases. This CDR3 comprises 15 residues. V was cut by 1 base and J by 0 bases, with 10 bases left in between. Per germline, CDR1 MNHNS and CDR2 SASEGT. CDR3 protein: CASSEGQGGSYEQYF. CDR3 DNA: TGTGCCAGCAGTGAAGGGCAGGGGGGCTCCTACGAGCAGTACTTC.

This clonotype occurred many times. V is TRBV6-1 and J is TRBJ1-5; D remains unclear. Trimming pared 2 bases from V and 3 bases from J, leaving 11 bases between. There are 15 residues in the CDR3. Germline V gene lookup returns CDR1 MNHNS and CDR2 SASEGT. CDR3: CASSEKDGDNQPQHF. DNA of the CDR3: TGTGCCAGCAGTGAAAAGGACGGTGACAATCAGCCCCAGCATTTT.

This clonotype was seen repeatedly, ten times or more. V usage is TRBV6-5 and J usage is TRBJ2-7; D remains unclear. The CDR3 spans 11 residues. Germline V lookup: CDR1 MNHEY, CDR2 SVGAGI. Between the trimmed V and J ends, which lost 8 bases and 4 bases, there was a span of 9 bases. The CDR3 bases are TGTGCCAGCGGTTTTACATACGAGCAGTACTTC. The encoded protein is CASGFTYEQYF.

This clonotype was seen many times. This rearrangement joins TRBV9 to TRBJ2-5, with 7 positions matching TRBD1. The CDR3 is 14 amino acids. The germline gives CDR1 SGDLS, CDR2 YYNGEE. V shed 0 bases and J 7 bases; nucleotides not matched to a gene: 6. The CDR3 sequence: CASSVEQGRGTQYF. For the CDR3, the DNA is TGTGCCAGCAGCGTAGAACAGGGGAGAGGGACCCAGTACTTC.

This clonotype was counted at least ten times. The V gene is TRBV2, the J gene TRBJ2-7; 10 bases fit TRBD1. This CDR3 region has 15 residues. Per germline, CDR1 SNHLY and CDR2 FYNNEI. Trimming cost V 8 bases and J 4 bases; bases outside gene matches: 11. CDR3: CASFSGTGVWYEQYF. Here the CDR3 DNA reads TGTGCCAGCTTCTCAGGGACAGGGGTATGGTACGAGCAGTACTTC. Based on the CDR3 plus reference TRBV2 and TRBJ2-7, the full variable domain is EPEVTQTPSHQVTQMGQEVILRCVPISNHLYFYWYRQILGQKVEFLVSFYNNEISEKSEIFDDQFSVERPDGSNFTLKIRSTKLEDSAMYFCASFSGTGVWYEQYFGPGTRLTVT.

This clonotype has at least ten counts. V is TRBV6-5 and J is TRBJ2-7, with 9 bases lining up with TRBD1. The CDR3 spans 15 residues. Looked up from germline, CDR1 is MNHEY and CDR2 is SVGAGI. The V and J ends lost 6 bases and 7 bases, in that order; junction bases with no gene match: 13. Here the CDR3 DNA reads TGTGCCAGCAGCTATGGGACAGGGACGTCGGGAGAGCAGTACTTC. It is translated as CASSYGTGTSGEQYF.